This entry lists 7 T cell receptor beta chains sequenced from one sample in a study of blood T cell repertoires in COVID-19. Data came from immunoSEQ multiplex PCR; TCRdb stores just in-frame clones and leaves some out. The sample includes 300,000 to 400,000 clones, 85% to 90% of them seen just once. Material: PBMCs or T cells enriched from blood (not recorded which). The receptors were sampled from a woman younger than 35 who had recovered from COVID-19.

This chain uses TRBV11-2 with TRBJ1-2, with D unclear. Trimming took 6 bases from V and 8 from J, leaving 16 bases between them. This CDR3 spans 13 amino acids. The germline V gene encodes CDR1 SGHAT and CDR2 FQNNGV. DNA of the CDR3: TGTGCCAGCAGATCCTCTGCGGGGTACGGCTACACCTTC. Protein: CASRSSAGYGYTF.

This clone was detected once. This chain links TRBV4-1 with TRBJ2-7, with 9 nucleotides matching TRBD2. CDR3 length: 17 residues. Germline-derived CDR1 and CDR2 are MGHRA and YSYEKL. The trim removed 4 bases at V and 1 base at J, leaving 11 bases unmatched. In nucleotides, the CDR3 is TGCGCCAGCAGCCCTCCTGGCGGGACTAGCTCTTCCTACGAGCAGTACTTC. Translated: CASSPPGGTSSSYEQYF.

The gene calls are TRBV7-2 and TRBJ2-3; TRBD2 agrees at 14 bases. The germline CDR1 and CDR2 sequences are SGHTA and FQGNSA. This CDR3 is built from 16 residues. V lost 5 bases, J lost 4 bases, and 5 bases stayed unmatched. CDR3 bases: TGTGCCAGCAGCCCGACTAGCGGGGGGGGAGCAGATACGCAGTATTTT. Translated, it gives CASSPTSGGGADTQYF.

The chain carries TRBV5-4 and TRBJ2-7; 8 bases are a match to TRBD2. Germline CDR1 reads SGHNT; CDR2 reads YYREEE (reference sequence). The trim removed 3 bases at V and 5 bases at J, leaving 7 bases unmatched. The CDR3 length is 14 residues. CDR3 sequence: CASSSAGVIHEQYF. In DNA, the CDR3 is TGTGCCAGCAGCTCAGCGGGGGTGATCCACGAGCAGTACTTC.

V gene TRBV9 combines with J gene TRBJ1-1, with D unclear. The germline V gene encodes CDR1 SGDLS and CDR2 YYNGEE. CDR3 length: 13 residues. The ends were cut back, 0 bases at V and 6 bases at J, with 9 bases in the middle. The CDR3 sequence is CASSVDTLAEAFF. The CDR3 DNA follows: TGTGCCAGCAGCGTAGACACCCTAGCTGAAGCTTTCTTT.

Turning to this clone: Different DNA sequences within this sample yield the same CDR3. This CDR3 is CSVGQGSEAFF. CDR3 nucleotide sequence: TGCAGCGTGGGACAGGGGAGTGAAGCTTTCTTT. The chain combines TRBV29-1 with TRBJ1-1, with TRBD1 matching over 10 bases. CDR1 is SQVTM, CDR2 ANQGSEA, per germline. Losses at the gene ends were 6 bases for V and 7 bases for J; bases not matched to a gene: 2. The length of the CDR3 is 11 residues.

This clone was counted between two and nine times. CDR3 DNA: TGCGCCAGCAGCGGCAGGGAATCCTATAATTCACCCCTCCACTTT. This sequence encodes CASSGRESYNSPLHF. The rearrangement joins TRBV4-1 to TRBJ1-6, with D tentatively TRBD1 (5 bases). V lost 5 bases to trimming and J lost 1 base, with 9 bases between them. Germline CDR1 reads MGHRA; CDR2 reads YSYEKL. The CDR3 contains 15 residues.